These T cell receptor beta chains were read from a single sample in a study of T cells after yellow fever vaccination. TCRdb redid the calling of the 5' RACE reads with MiXCR, one entry per CDR3 protein. The sample consists of 96,000 or so distinct CDR3 sequences, around 9.8% of them appearing once. Specimen: CD8+ T cells not binding an NS4B(214-222) dextramer, sorted from PBMCs, collected roughly 15 days after the first yellow fever vaccination. The origin of the receptors is a young man who received the YFV17D yellow fever vaccine. Both conserved end residues are part of each CDR3. The D gene is left open where the match is weak. Clone size is stated in some rows and not others, as once, few, many or a class when expanded.

D: NA; length: 12; J: TRBJ2-7; V: TRBV11-2; size: NA; DNA: TGTACCAGCAGCGCCGTACCTTACGAGCAGTACTTC; CDR3: CTSSAVPYEQYF
D: NA; length: 14; J: TRBJ2-1; V: TRBV29-1; size: NA; DNA: TGCAGCGTTGACCCGACAGGCTTTTACAATGAGCAGTTCTTC; CDR3: CSVDPTGFYNEQFF
D: TRBD1; length: 15; J: TRBJ1-1; V: TRBV7-9; size: few; DNA: TGTGCCAGCAGCCCGACAGGGAGTCTGAACACTGAAGCTTTCTTT; CDR3: CASSPTGSLNTEAFF
D: NA; length: 13; J: TRBJ2-7; V: TRBV12-1; size: NA; DNA: TGTGCCAGCAGCTTTGGGGGCCGGACCGAGCAGTACTTC; CDR3: CASSFGGRTEQYF
D: NA; length: 14; J: TRBJ1-1; V: TRBV12-3/TRBV12-4; size: few; DNA: TGTGCCAGCACCGACGGACGTTTGAACACTGAAGCTTTCTTT; CDR3: CASTDGRLNTEAFF
D: TRBD1; length: 18; J: TRBJ2-7; V: TRBV25-1; size: NA; DNA: TGTGCCAGCAGTGAAGATGGGTGGGGACAGGGATACTCCTACGAGCAGTACTTC; CDR3: CASSEDGWGQGYSYEQYF
D: TRBD1; length: 15; J: TRBJ2-1; V: TRBV7-9; size: few; DNA: TGTGCCAGCAGCTCAACAGGGGCCCCCACCGGTGAGCAGTTCTTC; CDR3: CASSSTGAPTGEQFF
D: TRBD1; length: 16; J: TRBJ2-1; V: TRBV25-1; size: few; DNA: TGTGCCAGCAGTGAAAGTACAGGGGTCCGGGGACGGGAGCAGTTCTTC; CDR3: CASSESTGVRGREQFF
D: NA; length: 15; J: TRBJ1-1; V: TRBV6-5; size: NA; DNA: TGTGCCAGCAGTTTTGTTACAGAGTTGAACACTGAAGCTTTCTTT; CDR3: CASSFVTELNTEAFF
D: TRBD1; length: 14; J: TRBJ2-7; V: TRBV20-1; size: NA; DNA: TGCAGTGCTAGAGCAAGAAGGACAGGGGGCGAGCAGTACTTC; CDR3: CSARARRTGGEQYF
D: TRBD2; length: 15; J: TRBJ2-1; V: TRBV5-1; size: NA; DNA: TGCGCCAGCAGCCTACTGGGCGGGGGGGCCGATGAGCAGTTCTTC; CDR3: CASSLLGGGADEQFF
D: TRBD1; length: 15; J: TRBJ2-5; V: TRBV7-9; size: NA; DNA: TGTGCCAGCAGCCCACGGGACAGGGCCTTAGAGACCCAGTACTTC; CDR3: CASSPRDRALETQYF
D: TRBD1; length: 15; J: TRBJ2-1; V: TRBV27; size: NA; DNA: TGTGCCAGCAGTTTATGGGGGACAGGGTACAATGAGCAGTTCTTC; CDR3: CASSLWGTGYNEQFF
D: NA; length: 12; J: TRBJ1-5; V: TRBV7-2; size: NA; DNA: TGTGCCAGCAGCCAACCGAATCAGCCCCAGCATTTT; CDR3: CASSQPNQPQHF
D: NA; length: 13; J: TRBJ2-7; V: TRBV18; size: few; DNA: TGTGCCAGCTCACCCCCGCAGGACTACGAGCAGTACTTC; CDR3: CASSPPQDYEQYF
D: NA; length: 11; J: TRBJ2-1; V: TRBV28; size: NA; DNA: TGTGCCAGCAGCCCCGCCAATGAGCAGTTCTTC; CDR3: CASSPANEQFF
D: TRBD2; length: 15; J: TRBJ2-3; V: TRBV7-3; size: NA; DNA: TGTGCCAGCAGCTTGCTAGCGGGGGCGTCAGATACGCAGTATTTT; CDR3: CASSLLAGASDTQYF
D: NA; length: 12; J: TRBJ2-7; V: TRBV12-3/TRBV12-4; size: many; DNA: TGTGCCAGCAGTAACGGGGGCTTTAAGCAGTACTTC; CDR3: CASSNGGFKQYF
D: NA; length: 16; J: TRBJ2-7; V: TRBV4-2; size: few; DNA: TGTGCCAGCAGCCAAGAATCCGCGGGGCTCTACTACGAGCAGTACTTC; CDR3: CASSQESAGLYYEQYF
D: NA; length: 17; J: TRBJ2-2; V: TRBV4-1; size: NA; DNA: TGCGCCAGCAGCCAAGGTGGTCGAGGGGGTAACACCGGGCAGCTGTTTTTT; CDR3: CASSQGGRGGNTGQLFF
D: NA; length: 16; J: TRBJ2-5; V: TRBV4-1; size: NA; DNA: TGCGCCAGCAGCCAAGACCAACCGGGACGGTCAGAGACCCAGTACTTC; CDR3: CASSQDQPGRSETQYF
D: NA; length: 14; J: TRBJ2-1; V: TRBV20-1; size: NA; DNA: TGCAGTGCTAGTTGGCGGGGGCCTTTCGATGAGCAGTTCTTC; CDR3: CSASWRGPFDEQFF
D: NA; length: 15; J: TRBJ2-1; V: TRBV5-6; size: few; DNA: TGTGCCAGCAGCTTGGACCCCGGCGGGGTAAATGAGCAGTTCTTC; CDR3: CASSLDPGGVNEQFF
D: TRBD2; length: 17; J: TRBJ2-3; V: TRBV24-1; size: NA; DNA: TGTGCCACCAGTGATCAAACAGGACTAGCGGGAACAGATACGCAGTATTTT; CDR3: CATSDQTGLAGTDTQYF
D: NA; length: 12; J: TRBJ2-7; V: TRBV7-6; size: NA; DNA: TGTGCCAGCAGCTTACCCGGCTACGAGCAGTACTTC; CDR3: CASSLPGYEQYF
D: NA; length: 14; J: TRBJ2-5; V: TRBV7-8; size: few; DNA: TGTGCCAGCAGCCTGGGACCGAGATACGAGACCCAGTACTTC; CDR3: CASSLGPRYETQYF
D: NA; length: 14; J: TRBJ2-4; V: TRBV7-9; size: NA; DNA: TGTGCCAGCAGCTTAGCGTCATTGAGGACGGTAATTTACTTC; CDR3: CASSLASLRTVIYF